This TCR beta chain appears in the sequencing data of a study of T cell changes during pregnancy in multiple sclerosis. Data came from immunoSEQ multiplex PCR; TCRdb stores just in-frame clones and leaves some out. The table shows about 49,000 clones, with approximately 95% occurring only once. This clone was picked up a small number of times. The source is a female donor with multiple sclerosis, enrolled in a pregnancy study. The sequenced sample was CD8+ T cells from peripheral blood mononuclear cells, obtained in the first trimester of pregnancy.

Here the CDR3 DNA reads TGTGCCAGCAGCTTAAGCCAGGGAGGAGAGACCCAGTACTTC. The encoded protein is CASSLSQGGETQYF. This chain links TRBV7-3 with TRBJ2-5; TRBD2 might be the D (6 bases). This CDR3 region has 14 residues. Germline CDR1 SGHTA, CDR2 FQGTGA. The V and J ends lost 1 base and 4 bases respectively, with 10 bases between them.